This TCR beta chain is drawn from a study of blood T cell repertoires in COVID-19. Looking at the study overall: Researchers got acute and convalescent COVID-19 samples from the United States, Italy and Spain. PBMCs, B-cell-depleted T cells, or T cells were the source of the cDNA or gDNA that made up the material.

This clone was picked up one time. Authors' data handling: From reference gene primer amplification, estimates of nucleated cell counts were derived. The repertoire was sequenced with immunoSEQ multiplex PCR; TCRdb's copy has only in-frame clones and lacks some. That table furnishes V, J and clone size, whereas the DNA furnished D and trimming. The sample has about 210,000 clones, roughly 90% seen once. CDR3 length: 14 residues. Germline V lookup: CDR1 LNHDA, CDR2 SQIVND (reference sequence). V lost 3 bases to trimming and J lost 3 bases, with 8 bases between them. J is TRBJ2-2 and V is TRBV19; D is possibly TRBD2 (5 bases). Sequencing was carried out using peripheral blood. This receptor was taken from a man younger than 35 with active or convalescent COVID-19. As DNA, the CDR3 is TGTGCCAGTAGTATTACAGCGGACACCGGGGAGCTGTTTTTT. This sequence encodes CASSITADTGELFF.